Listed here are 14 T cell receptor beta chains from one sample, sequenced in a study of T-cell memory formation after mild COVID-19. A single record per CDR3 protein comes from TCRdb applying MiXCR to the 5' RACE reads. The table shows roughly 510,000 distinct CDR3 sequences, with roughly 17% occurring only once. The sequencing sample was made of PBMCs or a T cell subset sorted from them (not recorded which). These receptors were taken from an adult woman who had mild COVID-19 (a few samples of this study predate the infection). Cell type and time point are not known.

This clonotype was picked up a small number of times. In nucleotides, the CDR3 is TGTGCCAGCAGCCAAGATGGCAGGCCCTACGAGCAGTACTTC. It encodes CASSQDGRPYEQYF. The genes are TRBV4-2 and TRBJ2-7, with D uncertain. The CDR3 is 14 amino acids. CDR1 is LGHNA, CDR2 YNFKEQ, per germline. V was pared by 0 bases and J by 2 bases, with 8 bases between.

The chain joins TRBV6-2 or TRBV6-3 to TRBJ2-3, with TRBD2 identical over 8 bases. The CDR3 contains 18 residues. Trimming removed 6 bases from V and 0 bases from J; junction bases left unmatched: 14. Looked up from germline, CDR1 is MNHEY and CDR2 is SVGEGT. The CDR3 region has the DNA TGTGCCAGCAGCTCATTCCCAATTAGCGGGGCTAGCACAGATACGCAGTATTTT. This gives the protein CASSSFPISGASTDTQYF.

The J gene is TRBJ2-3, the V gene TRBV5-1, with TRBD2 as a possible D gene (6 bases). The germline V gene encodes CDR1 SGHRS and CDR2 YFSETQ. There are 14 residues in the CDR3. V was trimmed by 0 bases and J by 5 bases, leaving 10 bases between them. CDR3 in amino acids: CASSLAGVRDTQYF. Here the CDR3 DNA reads TGCGCCAGCAGCTTGGCGGGAGTTAGAGATACGCAGTATTTT.

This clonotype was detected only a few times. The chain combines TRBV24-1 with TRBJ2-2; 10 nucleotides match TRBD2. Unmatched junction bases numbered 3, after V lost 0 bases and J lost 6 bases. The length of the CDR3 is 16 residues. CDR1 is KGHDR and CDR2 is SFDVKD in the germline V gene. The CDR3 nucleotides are TGTGCCACCAGTGATTTGGGGACTAGCGAGCCCGGGGAGCTGTTTTTT. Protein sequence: CATSDLGTSEPGELFF.

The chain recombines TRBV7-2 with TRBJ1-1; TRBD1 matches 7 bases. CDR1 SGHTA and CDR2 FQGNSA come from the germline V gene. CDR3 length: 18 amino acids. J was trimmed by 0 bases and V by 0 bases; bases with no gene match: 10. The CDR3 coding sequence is TGTGCCAGCAGCTTAGCGAGGGGGCCTTACTTTATGAACACTGAAGCTTTCTTT. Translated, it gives CASSLARGPYFMNTEAFF. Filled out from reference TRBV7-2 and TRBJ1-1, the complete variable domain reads GAGVSQSPSNKVTEKGKDVELRCDPISGHTALYWYRQSLGQGLEFLIYFQGNSAPDKSGLPSDRFSAERTGGSVSTLTIQRTQQEDSAVYLCASSLARGPYFMNTEAFFGQGTRLTVV.

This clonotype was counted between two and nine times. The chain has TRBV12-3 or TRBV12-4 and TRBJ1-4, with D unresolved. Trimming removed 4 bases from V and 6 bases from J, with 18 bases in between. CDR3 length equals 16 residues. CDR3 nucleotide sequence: TGTGCCAGCAGTTCCCCCGGGGAGCTCCTACATGAAAAACTGTTTTTT. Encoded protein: CASSSPGELLHEKLFF.

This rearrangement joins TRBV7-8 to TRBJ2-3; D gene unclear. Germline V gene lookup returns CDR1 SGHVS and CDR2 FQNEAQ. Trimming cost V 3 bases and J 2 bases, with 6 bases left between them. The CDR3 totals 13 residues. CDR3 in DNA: TGTGCCAGCAGCTTCGTGTACACAGATACGCAGTATTTT. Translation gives CASSFVYTDTQYF.

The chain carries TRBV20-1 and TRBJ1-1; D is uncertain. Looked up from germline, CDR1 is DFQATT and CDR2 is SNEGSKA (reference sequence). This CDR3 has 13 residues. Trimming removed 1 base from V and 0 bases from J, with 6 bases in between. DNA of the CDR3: TGCAGTGCTAGAGCTCCGATGAACACTGAAGCTTTCTTT. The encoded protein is CSARAPMNTEAFF.

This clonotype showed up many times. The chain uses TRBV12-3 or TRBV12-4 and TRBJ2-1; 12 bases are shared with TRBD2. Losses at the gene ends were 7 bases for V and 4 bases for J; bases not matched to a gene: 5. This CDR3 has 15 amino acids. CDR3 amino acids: CASNLAGGPYNEQFF. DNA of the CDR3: TGTGCCAGCAACCTAGCGGGAGGGCCATACAATGAGCAGTTCTTC.

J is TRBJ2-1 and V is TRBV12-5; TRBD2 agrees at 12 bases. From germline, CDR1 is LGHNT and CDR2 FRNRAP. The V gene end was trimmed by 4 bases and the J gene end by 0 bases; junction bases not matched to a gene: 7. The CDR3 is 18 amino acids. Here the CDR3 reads CASGSLQLAGGSYNEQFF. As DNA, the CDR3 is TGTGCTAGTGGTTCTCTTCAACTAGCGGGGGGCTCCTACAATGAGCAGTTCTTC.

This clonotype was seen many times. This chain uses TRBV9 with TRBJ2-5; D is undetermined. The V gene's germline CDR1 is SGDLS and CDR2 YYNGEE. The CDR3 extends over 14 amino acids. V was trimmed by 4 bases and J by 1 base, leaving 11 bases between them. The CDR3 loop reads CASSPHVAQETQYF. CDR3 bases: TGTGCCAGCAGCCCCCATGTTGCCCAAGAGACCCAGTACTTC.

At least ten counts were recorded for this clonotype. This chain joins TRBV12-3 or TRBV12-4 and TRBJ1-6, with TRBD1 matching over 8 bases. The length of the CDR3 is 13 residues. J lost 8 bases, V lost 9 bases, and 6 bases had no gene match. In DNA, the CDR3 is TGTGCCAGGACGGACAGGGTTTATTCACCCCTCCACTTT. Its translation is CARTDRVYSPLHF.

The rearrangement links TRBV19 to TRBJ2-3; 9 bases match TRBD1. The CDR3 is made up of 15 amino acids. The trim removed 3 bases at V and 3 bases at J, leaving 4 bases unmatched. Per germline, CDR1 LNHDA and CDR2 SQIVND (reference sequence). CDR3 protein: CASSMTGGKTDTQYF. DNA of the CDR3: TGTGCCAGTAGTATGACAGGGGGGAAGACAGATACGCAGTATTTT.

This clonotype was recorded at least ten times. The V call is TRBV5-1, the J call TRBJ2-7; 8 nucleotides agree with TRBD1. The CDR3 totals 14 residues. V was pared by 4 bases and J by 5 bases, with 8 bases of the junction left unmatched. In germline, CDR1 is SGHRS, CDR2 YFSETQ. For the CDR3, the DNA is TGCGCCAGCAGCCTCGACAGGGGAAATAACGAGCAGTACTTC. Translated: CASSLDRGNNEQYF.